The clone carrying this T cell receptor beta chain showed up just a few times. Deletions cut 4 bases from V and 0 bases from J, with 13 bases between. Germline-derived CDR1 and CDR2 are GTSNPN and SVGIG (reference sequence). This CDR3 comprises 15 residues. Next came a second PCR, run for about 7 to 11 cycles, which used a sample-barcoded 5' primer along with a J-beta primer mix. MiXCR, run by TCRdb on the 5' RACE reads, gives a single entry per CDR3 protein. The table lists 750,000 to 950,000 distinct CDR3 sequences, about 29% of them singletons. This sample is drawn from a study of blood T cells in healthy people across ages. These records were also assigned to another study, of T cells of mothers and their children. That source adds: When mothers and children were related, their normalized repertoire overlap, which was always slightly higher, did not differ significantly from that of unrelated pairs.

The sample comprised blood. This clonotype originated in a woman in her 40s in good health. The chain uses TRBV30 and TRBJ1-5; D gene unclear. CDR3 nucleotides: TGTGCCTGGATGTGGGCAGATAATAGCAATCAGCCCCAGCATTTT. Protein sequence: CAWMWADNSNQPQHF.